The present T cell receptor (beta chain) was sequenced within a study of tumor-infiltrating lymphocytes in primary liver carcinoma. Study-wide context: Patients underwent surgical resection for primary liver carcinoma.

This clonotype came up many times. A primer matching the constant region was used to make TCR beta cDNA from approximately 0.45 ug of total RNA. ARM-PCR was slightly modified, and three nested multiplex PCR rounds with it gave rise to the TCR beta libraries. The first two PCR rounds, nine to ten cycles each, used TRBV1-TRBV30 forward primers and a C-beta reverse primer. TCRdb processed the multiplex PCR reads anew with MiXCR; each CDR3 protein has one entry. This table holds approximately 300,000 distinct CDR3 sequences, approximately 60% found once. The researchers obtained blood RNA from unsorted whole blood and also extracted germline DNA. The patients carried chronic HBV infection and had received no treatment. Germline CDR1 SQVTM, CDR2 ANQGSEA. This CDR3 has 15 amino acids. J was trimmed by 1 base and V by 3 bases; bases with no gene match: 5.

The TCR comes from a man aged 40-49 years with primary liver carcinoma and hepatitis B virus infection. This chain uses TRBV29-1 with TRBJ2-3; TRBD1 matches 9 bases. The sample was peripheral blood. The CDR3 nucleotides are TGCAGCGTTGATCGGGGACAGGGACGCACAGATACGCAGTATTTT. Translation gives CSVDRGQGRTDTQYF.